The next 21 T cell receptor beta chains were all read from a single sample in a study of blood T cell repertoires in COVID-19 (dated by TCRdb to the early 2020s). The library was obtained by the immunoSEQ multiplex PCR assay. TCRdb retrieved this table from immuneACCESS and kept in-frame rearrangements only. Not all clones are present; in checked studies, unresolved V genes account for under half, and no reason is known for the remainder. For this sample there are some 250,000 clones; about nine tenths appear just once. The ten largest clones add up to over 2% of the sample. Sequenced material: peripheral blood. These receptors came from a man aged 25 to 45 who had recovered from COVID-19.

This clone was detected only once. The rearrangement joins TRBV4-2 to TRBJ1-2; D ambiguous. Looked up from germline, CDR1 is LGHNA and CDR2 is YNFKEQ. This CDR3 has 15 amino acids. V shed 1 base and J shed 4 bases, with 13 bases lying between them. The CDR3 DNA follows: TGTGCCAGCAGCCAAGTTTCCGACCGCGGCTATGGCTACACCTTC. Protein sequence: CASSQVSDRGYGYTF.

This clone was seen just once. The chain is built from TRBV10-3 and TRBJ1-1; TRBD1 is a possible D gene (5 bases). Germline values: CDR1 ENHRY, CDR2 SYGVKD. V lost 9 bases to trimming and J lost 7 bases, with 18 bases between them. CDR3 length equals 13 residues. The CDR3 sequence is CAISLTGVYEAFF. CDR3 nucleotide sequence: TGTGCCATATCTTTAACAGGTGTCTATGAAGCTTTCTTT.

This clone has just one count. The chain uses TRBV5-6 and TRBJ2-5, with D possibly TRBD1 on 5 matching bases. The CDR3 covers 13 residues. CDR1 is SGHDT and CDR2 is YYEEEE in the germline V gene. Trimming cost V 4 bases and J 5 bases, with 12 bases left between them. CDR3 DNA sequence: TGTGCCAGCAGCAGGGTTAGGGGCGAGACCCAGTACTTC. As protein: CASSRVRGETQYF.

The chain recombines TRBV4-3 with TRBJ2-3, with 8 bases that match TRBD1. J was trimmed by 4 bases and V by 4 bases; bases with no gene match: 7. Germline V gives CDR1 LGHNA, CDR2 YSLEER. This CDR3 is built from 15 residues. CDR3 in DNA: TGCGCCAGCAGCCGTCAGACAGGGGAGGCAGATACGCAGTATTTT. Translated, it gives CASSRQTGEADTQYF.

CDR3 amino acids: CASSSGRPGTRTSTDTQYF. Here the CDR3 DNA reads TGCGCCAGCAGCTCGGGGCGTCCCGGGACAAGGACTAGCACAGATACGCAGTATTTT. The chain carries TRBV5-1 and TRBJ2-3, with D possibly being TRBD1 (6 bases). Trimming shortened V by 3 bases and J by 0 bases, and 23 bases separated the two germline ends. The CDR3 is 19 residues long. Germline CDR1 and CDR2: SGHRS and YFSETQ.

The rearrangement links TRBV24-1 to TRBJ2-7; weak D call: TRBD1 (5 bases). This CDR3 contains 14 residues. V was cut by 4 bases and J by 1 base, with 10 bases left in between. Germline CDR1 reads KGHDR; CDR2 reads SFDVKD. CDR3 in amino acids: CATSDRTGSYEQYF. DNA of the CDR3: TGTGCCACCAGTGACCGCACAGGATCCTACGAGCAGTACTTC.

This chain links TRBV6-5 with TRBJ2-5, with 15 bases identical to TRBD2. CDR3 size: 16 residues. Germline V gives CDR1 MNHEY, CDR2 SVGAGI. The V gene end was trimmed by 2 bases and the J gene end by 5 bases; junction bases not matched to a gene: 3. CDR3 region: CASSYGLAGGMETQYF. The CDR3 DNA is TGTGCCAGCAGTTACGGACTAGCGGGGGGGATGGAGACCCAGTACTTC.

The CDR3 nucleotides read TGTGCCAGTAGTACGACTAGCGGGGACTACGGCACAGATACGCAGTATTTT. It codes for CASSTTSGDYGTDTQYF. The genes are TRBV19 and TRBJ2-3, with 11 nucleotides matching TRBD2. Trimming cost V 4 bases and J 1 base; bases outside gene matches: 7. Germline CDR1 reads LNHDA; CDR2 reads SQIVND (reference sequence). CDR3 size: 17 residues.

The chain links TRBV6-5 to TRBJ2-7; weak D call: TRBD1 (6 bases). This CDR3 spans 13 amino acids. Germline CDR1 is MNHEY and CDR2 is SVGAGI. V lost 4 bases, J lost 2 bases, and 9 bases lay in between. The DNA for the CDR3 is TGTGCCAGCAGTTCCCGGACAGCCTACGAGCAGTACTTC. Amino acids: CASSSRTAYEQYF.

The chain recombines TRBV24-1 with TRBJ2-2; D possibly corresponds to TRBD2 (5 bases). The CDR3 is made up of 16 amino acids. The V and J ends lost 1 base and 4 bases respectively, with 12 bases between them. CDR1 is KGHDR and CDR2 is SFDVKD in the germline V gene. CDR3 protein: CATSDFRGLGTGELFF. For the CDR3, the DNA is TGTGCCACCAGTGATTTTAGAGGGTTAGGCACCGGGGAGCTGTTTTTT.

The chain recombines TRBV2 with TRBJ2-1, with a possible D match to TRBD2 (5 bases). The ends were cut back, 7 bases at V and 3 bases at J, with 7 bases in the middle. Germline V gene sequence: CDR1 SNHLY, CDR2 FYNNEI. The CDR3 extends over 12 amino acids. The CDR3 loop reads CASIRDYNEQFF. The CDR3 DNA sequence: TGTGCCAGCATCCGGGACTACAATGAGCAGTTCTTC. The full variable domain, in which reference TRBV2 and TRBJ2-1 provide the parts outside the CDR3, is EPEVTQTPSHQVTQMGQEVILRCVPISNHLYFYWYRQILGQKVEFLVSFYNNEISEKSEIFDDQFSVERPDGSNFTLKIRSTKLEDSAMYFCASIRDYNEQFFGPGTRLTVL.

The chain uses TRBV19 and TRBJ2-7, with a possible D match to TRBD2 (6 bases). V was trimmed by 2 bases and J by 2 bases, leaving 13 bases between them. Germline V gene sequence: CDR1 LNHDA, CDR2 SQIVND (reference sequence). This CDR3 contains 15 residues. The CDR3 region has the DNA TGTGCCAGTAGTATACGGAGGGGAACGGCCTACGAGCAGTACTTC. This encodes CASSIRRGTAYEQYF.

This chain uses TRBV5-4 with TRBJ2-2; 8 nucleotides line up with TRBD1. Trimming at V came to 3 bases and at J to 0 bases, leaving 1 base not matched to a gene. This CDR3 comprises 15 residues. Germline V CDR1 and CDR2: SGHNT, YYREEE (reference sequence). The CDR3: CASSWDRSNTGELFF. DNA of the CDR3: TGTGCCAGCAGCTGGGACAGGTCGAACACCGGGGAGCTGTTTTTT.

The chain has TRBV15 and TRBJ1-2; D remains unclear. Germline V gene data show CDR1 as LNHNV and CDR2 as YYDKDF (reference sequence). V was shortened by 2 bases and J by 3 bases, with 13 bases between the two germline ends. CDR3 length: 15 residues. The CDR3 DNA reads TGTGCCACCAGCAGATTGATTCGCCAGGACTATGGCTACACCTTC. The encoded protein is CATSRLIRQDYGYTF. The full variable domain, rest sourced from reference TRBV15 and TRBJ1-2, is DAMVIQNPRYQVTQFGKPVTLSCSQTLNHNVMYWYQQKSSQAPKLLFHYYDKDFNNEADTPDNFQSRRPNTSFCFLDIRSPGLGDTAMYLCATSRLIRQDYGYTFGSGTRLTVV.

V and J are TRBV11-3 and TRBJ1-1; 7 positions match TRBD1. The CDR3 contains 14 residues. Germline loops: CDR1 SGHNT, CDR2 YENEEA. The ends lost 5 bases at V and 3 bases at J; junction bases unmatched: 6. The CDR3 reads CASSPGTAYTEAFF. The CDR3, as DNA: TGTGCCAGCAGCCCCGGGACAGCCTACACTGAAGCTTTCTTT.

The chain couples TRBV11-2 to TRBJ2-2; a possible D gene is TRBD2 (5 bases). The CDR3 has 15 amino acids. Trimming shortened V by 1 base and J by 1 base, and 7 bases separated the two germline ends. Germline CDR1 is SGHAT and CDR2 is FQNNGV. CDR3 sequence reads: CASSLAGLNTGELFF. CDR3 nucleotides: TGTGCCAGCAGCTTAGCGGGGTTGAACACCGGGGAGCTGTTTTTT.

The chain joins TRBV7-2 to TRBJ2-1, with TRBD2 identical over 8 bases. With V trimmed by 2 bases and J by 5 bases, 5 bases remained unmatched. CDR3 size: 15 residues. CDR1 is SGHTA and CDR2 is FQGNSA in the germline V gene. DNA of the CDR3: TGTGCCAGCAGCTTACACCGGGGGGGAGACAATGAGCAGTTCTTC. As protein: CASSLHRGGDNEQFF.

J is TRBJ1-1 and V is TRBV6-5, with D unclear. V lost 7 bases and J lost 3, with 12 bases in between. The V gene's germline CDR1 is MNHEY and CDR2 SVGAGI. The CDR3 contains 13 residues. The CDR3 region has the DNA TGTGCCAGCACTCGGGTTCCGGACACTGAAGCTTTCTTT. Translating gives CASTRVPDTEAFF.

The rearrangement uses TRBV3-1 (or the pseudogene TRBV3-2) and TRBJ2-1; D may be TRBD1 (6 bases). The V end lost 3 bases, the J end lost 2 bases, and 26 bases lay between the germline ends. Germline CDR1 is LGHDT and CDR2 is YNNKEL (reference sequence). The length of the CDR3 is 20 residues. CDR3 DNA: TGTGCCAGCAGCCATTCGGGCGCTCCAGGGGCGCTCCCAGCCTACAATGAGCAGTTCTTC. It encodes CASSHSGAPGALPAYNEQFF.

The rearrangement links TRBV9 to TRBJ1-2, with 9 bases lining up with TRBD1. After removal of 4 bases from V and 4 bases from J, the junction contained 8 bases not matched to a gene. The V gene's germline CDR1 is SGDLS and CDR2 YYNGEE. The CDR3 is 15 residues long. This chain's CDR3 is CASSTRDRAAYGYTF. In nucleotides, the CDR3 is TGTGCCAGCAGCACCCGGGACAGGGCAGCCTATGGCTACACCTTC.

The rearrangement links TRBV13 to TRBJ2-7; TRBD1 aligns across 11 bases. Germline V CDR1 and CDR2: PRHDT, FYEKMQ (reference sequence). This CDR3 is 16 amino acids long. V dropped 5 bases and J dropped 4; count of bases not matched to a gene: 10. Here the CDR3 DNA reads TGTGCCAGCAGCCGTACGGACAGGGGGCAAGGGTACGAGCAGTACTTC. Amino acid sequence: CASSRTDRGQGYEQYF.